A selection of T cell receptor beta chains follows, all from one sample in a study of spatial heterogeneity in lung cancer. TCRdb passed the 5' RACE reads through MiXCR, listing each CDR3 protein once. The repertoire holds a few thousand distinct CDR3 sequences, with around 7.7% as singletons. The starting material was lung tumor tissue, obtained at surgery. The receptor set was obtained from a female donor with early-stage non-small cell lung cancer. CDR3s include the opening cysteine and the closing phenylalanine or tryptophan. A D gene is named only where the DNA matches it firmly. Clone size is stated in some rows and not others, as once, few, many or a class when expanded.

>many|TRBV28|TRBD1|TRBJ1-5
TGTGCCAGCAGTTTATTCCTACAGGGGTGGAATCAGCCCCAGCATTTT
CASSLFLQGWNQPQHF
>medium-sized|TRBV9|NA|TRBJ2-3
TGTGCCAGCAGCTGGAGAGGGACAGATACGCAGTATTTT
CASSWRGTDTQYF
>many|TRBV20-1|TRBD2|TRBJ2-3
TGCAGTGCTCAAGCGGGAGGGGCCACAGATACGCAGTATTTT
CSAQAGGATDTQYF
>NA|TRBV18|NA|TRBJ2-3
TGTGCCAGCTCACGGGGGGGCACAGATACGCAGTATTTT
CASSRGGTDTQYF
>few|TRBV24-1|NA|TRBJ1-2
TGTGCCACCAGTGATTTTACAACTAACTATGGCTACACCTTC
CATSDFTTNYGYTF
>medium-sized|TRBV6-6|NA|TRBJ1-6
TGTGCCAGCAGTTACTCCAAACAACCTAATTCACCCCTCCACTTT
CASSYSKQPNSPLHF
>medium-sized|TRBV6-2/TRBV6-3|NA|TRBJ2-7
TGTGCCAGCAGCCCGTGGACTCAAAGCCCCGAGCAGTACTTC
CASSPWTQSPEQYF
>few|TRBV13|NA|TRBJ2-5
TGTGCCAGCAGCTTGGCGGGGGACAGCCAAGAGACCCAGTACTTC
CASSLAGDSQETQYF
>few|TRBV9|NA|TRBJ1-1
TGTGCCAGCAGCCCCTGGGGGGGGCGAAGGACTGAAGCTTTCTTT
CASSPWGGRRTEAFF
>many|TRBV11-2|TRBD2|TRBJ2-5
TGTGCCAGCAGCTTAGGGGGACTAGCGGGAGGAGAGACCCAGTACTTC
CASSLGGLAGGETQYF
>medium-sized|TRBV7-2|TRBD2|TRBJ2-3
TGTGCCAGCAGCTTAGCCCGGACTAGCGGGGGGTTGGCAGATACGCAGTATTTT
CASSLARTSGGLADTQYF
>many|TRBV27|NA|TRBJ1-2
TGTGCCAGCAGTCCACTGGGAGGACGGTTTCCTAACTATGGCTACACCTTC
CASSPLGGRFPNYGYTF
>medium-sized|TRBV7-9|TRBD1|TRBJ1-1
TGTGCCAGCAGCTTCGACAGGGATACTGAAGCTTTCTTT
CASSFDRDTEAFF
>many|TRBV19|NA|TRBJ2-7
TGTGCCAGTAGTGTCCGGGACGGGAACTACGAGCAGTACTTC
CASSVRDGNYEQYF
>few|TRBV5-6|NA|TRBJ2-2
TGTGCCAGCAGCACCTTAATAGGGGGACTCACCGGGGAGCTGTTTTTT
CASSTLIGGLTGELFF
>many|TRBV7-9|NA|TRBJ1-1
TGTGCCAGCAGCTATTCGGGGGGCCAAGCTTTCTTT
CASSYSGGQAFF
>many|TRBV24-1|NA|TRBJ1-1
TGTGCCACCAGTGATTCAAGGGCCCCCGGAAGGAACACTGAAGCTTTCTTT
CATSDSRAPGRNTEAFF
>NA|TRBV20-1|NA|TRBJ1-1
TGCGGATGGGAGGGCCCGAACACTGAAGCTTTCTTT
CGWEGPNTEAFF
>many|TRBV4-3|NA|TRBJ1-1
TGCGCCAGCAGCCATGTAGGGGACCCGAACACTGAAGCTTTCTTT
CASSHVGDPNTEAFF
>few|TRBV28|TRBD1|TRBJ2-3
TGTGCCAGCAGTTTCTCCGGGACAGGCACAGATACGCAGTATTTT
CASSFSGTGTDTQYF
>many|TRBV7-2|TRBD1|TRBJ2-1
TGTGCCAGCAGCTACACAGGGGGGTCCTACAATGAGCAGTTCTTC
CASSYTGGSYNEQFF
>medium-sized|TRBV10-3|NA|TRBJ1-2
TGTGCCATCAGTGAGTCGGGCGAGGCTGGCTACACCTTC
CAISESGEAGYTF
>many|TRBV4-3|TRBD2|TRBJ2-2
TGCGCCAGCAGCCAGGGACTAGCTACCACCGGGGAGCTGTTTTTT
CASSQGLATTGELFF
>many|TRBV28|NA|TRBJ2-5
TGTGCCAGCAGTGGGAATACAGGCAAGGCACACGAGACCCAGTACTTC
CASSGNTGKAHETQYF
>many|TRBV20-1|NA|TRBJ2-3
TGCAGTGCTAGAGGCCACAAAACCGATACGCAGTATTTT
CSARGHKTDTQYF
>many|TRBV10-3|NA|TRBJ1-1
TGTGCCATCACCGAGTCTGGGAACACTGAAGCTTTCTTT
CAITESGNTEAFF
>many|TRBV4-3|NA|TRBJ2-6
TGCGCCAGCAGCCCTGGGAGTAGCAGCTCTGGGGCCAACGTCCTGACTTTC
CASSPGSSSSGANVLTF
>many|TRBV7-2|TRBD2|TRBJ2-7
TGTGCCAGCAGCCCTACTAGCGGCTACGAGCAGTACTTC
CASSPTSGYEQYF
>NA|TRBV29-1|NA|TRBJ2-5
TGCAGCGCAAGGACTTGTGGAGAGACCCAGTACTTC
CSARTCGETQYF
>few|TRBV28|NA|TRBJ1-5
TGTGCCAGCCGAGGGGGTAATCAGCCCCAGCATTTT
CASRGGNQPQHF
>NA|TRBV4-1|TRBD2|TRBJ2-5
TGCGCCAGCAGCCATTCCCCGACTGGGAGGGAAGGGGAGACCCAGTACTTC
CASSHSPTGREGETQYF
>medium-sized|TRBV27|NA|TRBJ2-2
TGTGCCAGCAGCCCCTTGGGCGGGAACGGGGAGCTGTTTTTT
CASSPLGGNGELFF
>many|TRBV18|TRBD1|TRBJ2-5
TGTGCCAGCTCACCCCGACAGGGAAGTTTCCAAGAGACCCAGTACTTC
CASSPRQGSFQETQYF
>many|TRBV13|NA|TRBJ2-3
TGTGCCAGCAGCCCTACCCTTTTGAGAATCGATACGCAGTATTTT
CASSPTLLRIDTQYF
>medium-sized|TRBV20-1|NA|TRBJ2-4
TGCAGTGCTAGGGGGGGAGGCGGAAACATTCAGTACTTC
CSARGGGGNIQYF
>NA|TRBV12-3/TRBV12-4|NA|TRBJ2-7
TGTGCCAGCAGCCGCGTTCAGGGGCAGCACGAGCAGTACTTC
CASSRVQGQHEQYF
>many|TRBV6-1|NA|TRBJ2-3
TGTGCCAGCAGTGAGGATCCCCCCCCGGGGCTCCATACACCCTCTAGCACAGATACGCAGTATTTT
CASSEDPPPGLHTPSSTDTQYF
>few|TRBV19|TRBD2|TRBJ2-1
TGTGCCAGTACTTCAAGACTAGCGGGAAGGTACAATGAGCAGTTCTTC
CASTSRLAGRYNEQFF
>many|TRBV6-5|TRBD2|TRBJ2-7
TGTGCCAGCAGTTACTCGTTGGCGGGAGGGACCTACGAGCAGTACTTC
CASSYSLAGGTYEQYF
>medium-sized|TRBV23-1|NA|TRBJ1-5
TGCGCCAGCAGTAAAATTTGGGACACGGCGAATCAGCCCCAGCATTTT
CASSKIWDTANQPQHF
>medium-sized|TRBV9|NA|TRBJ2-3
TGTGCCAGCAGCGTACTTGCGGGGGCCACAGATACGCAGTATTTT
CASSVLAGATDTQYF
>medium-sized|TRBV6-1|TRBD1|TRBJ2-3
TGTGCCACCGACAGGGAGTTAACAGATACGCAGTATTTT
CATDRELTDTQYF
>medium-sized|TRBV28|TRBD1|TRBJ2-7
TGTGCCAGCAGCGCGGACAGGGTGAACTACGAGCAGTACTTC
CASSADRVNYEQYF
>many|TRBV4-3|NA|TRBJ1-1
TGCGCCAGCAGCCAAGAAGCAGGGGCTCGGACTGAAGCTTTCTTT
CASSQEAGARTEAFF
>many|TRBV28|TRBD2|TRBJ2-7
TGTGCCAGCAGTTTCGGGACTAGCGGGGCCCGAAATTCCTACGAGCAGTACTTC
CASSFGTSGARNSYEQYF
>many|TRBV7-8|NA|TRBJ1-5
TGTGCCAGCAGCTTAGACAGGGTCAATCAGCCCCAGCATTTT
CASSLDRVNQPQHF
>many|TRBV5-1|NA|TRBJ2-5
TGCGCCAGCAGCTCTCGCGGCCAAGAGACCCAGTACTTC
CASSSRGQETQYF
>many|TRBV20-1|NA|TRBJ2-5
TGCAGTGCTAGACGCGAGACCCAGTACTTC
CSARRETQYF
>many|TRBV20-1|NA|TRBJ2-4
TGCAGTGCTAGTGTAGATGCCAAAAACATTCAGTACTTC
CSASVDAKNIQYF
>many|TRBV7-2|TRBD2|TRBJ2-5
TGTGCCAGCAGCTTACTAGCGGGGACCCAGTACTTC
CASSLLAGTQYF
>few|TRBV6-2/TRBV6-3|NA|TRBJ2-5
TGTGCCAGCAGCTCATCGCTTAGGTCCCAGTACTTC
CASSSSLRSQYF
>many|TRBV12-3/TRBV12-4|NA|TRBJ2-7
TGTGCCAGCAGTTTAGAGGGGGGAACATACGAGCAGTACTTC
CASSLEGGTYEQYF
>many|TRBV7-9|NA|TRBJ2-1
TGTGCCAGCAGCCCCCTCAACGGGAGTAGGTACAATGAGCAGTTCTTC
CASSPLNGSRYNEQFF
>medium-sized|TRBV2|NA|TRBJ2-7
TGTGCCAGCAGCCACAGGATCGCCTCCTACGAGCAGTACTTC
CASSHRIASYEQYF
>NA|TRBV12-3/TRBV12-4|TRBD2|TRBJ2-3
TGTGCCAGCAGAATGACCGGAGCGGGGAGGGCAGATACGCAGTATTTT
CASRMTGAGRADTQYF